Shown below are 24 T cell receptor beta chains from a single sample sequenced in a study of CD4+ T cells in melanoma. Generated by immunoSEQ multiplex PCR, the TCRdb table keeps only in-frame clones and is missing some. Of about 50,000 clones in the sample, roughly nine tenths were seen once. The sample taken for sequencing was peripheral blood. The receptors were sampled from a human donor with melanoma.

This clone has just one count. The CDR3 DNA sequence: TGTGCCAGTAGTAGCTTAGCGGGGGGTTCAGATACGCAGTATTTT. Its protein product is CASSSLAGGSDTQYF. This chain links TRBV19 with TRBJ2-3; TRBD2 matches 10 bases. CDR3 length: 15 residues. The germline CDR1 and CDR2 sequences are LNHDA and SQIVND (reference sequence). The trim removed 4 bases at V and 4 bases at J, leaving 5 bases unmatched.

The chain combines TRBV27 with TRBJ1-5, with 8 bases lining up with TRBD1. Germline V CDR1 and CDR2: MNHEY, SMNVEV (reference sequence). CDR3 length: 15 residues. V trimming: 2 bases; J trimming: 6 bases; junction bases outside the gene matches: 6. In nucleotides, the CDR3 is TGTGCCAGCAGTTTAGGACGGACAGGGACTCAGCCCCAGCATTTT. It encodes CASSLGRTGTQPQHF.

This clone was counted once. This chain uses TRBV5-4 with TRBJ2-2; D uncertain. The CDR3 is 16 amino acids. Trimming left V 4 bases short and J 1 base short, with 14 bases between. Germline V gives CDR1 SGHNT, CDR2 YYREEE (reference sequence). CDR3 in DNA: TGTGCCAGCAGCCCAGCTGTCCAACAGAACACCGGGGAGCTGTTTTTT. It encodes CASSPAVQQNTGELFF.

The chain couples TRBV4-2 to TRBJ1-6, with 8 positions matching TRBD1. The CDR3 runs to 19 residues. The trim removed 0 bases at V and 0 bases at J, leaving 7 bases unmatched. Germline V lookup: CDR1 LGHNA, CDR2 YNFKEQ. The chain's CDR3 is CASSQDAGGTSSYNSPLHF. The CDR3 nucleotides read TGTGCCAGCAGCCAAGATGCAGGGGGCACGAGCTCCTATAATTCACCCCTCCACTTT.

The genes are TRBV14 and TRBJ1-1; D is unresolved. This CDR3 comprises 13 residues. Trimming stripped 1 base from V and 1 base from J, with 4 bases between. Germline loops: CDR1 SGHDN, CDR2 FVKESK. The CDR3 region is CASSQAENTEAFF. In DNA form, the CDR3 reads TGTGCCAGCAGCCAAGCCGAGAACACTGAAGCTTTCTTT.

V gene TRBV7-8 combines with J gene TRBJ1-6; tentative D call: TRBD1 (5 bases). The CDR3 covers 16 residues. The V and J ends lost 1 base and 6 bases respectively, with 13 bases between them. Germline CDR1 reads SGHVS; CDR2 reads FQNEAQ. CDR3 residues: CASSLGAGRGNSPLHF. The CDR3 region has the DNA TGTGCCAGCAGCTTAGGGGCAGGGCGGGGTAATTCACCCCTCCACTTT.

The gene calls are TRBV4-1 and TRBJ2-5; 8 bases agree with TRBD1. The V gene end was trimmed by 4 bases and the J gene end by 4 bases; junction bases not matched to a gene: 5. This CDR3 region has 14 residues. Germline V gene lookup returns CDR1 MGHRA and CDR2 YSYEKL. The CDR3, as DNA: TGCGCCAGCAGCCCAGGGGGCTTAGGAGAGACCCAGTACTTC. It specifies CASSPGGLGETQYF.

The rearrangement links TRBV14 to TRBJ2-1, with 10 bases matching TRBD2. With V trimmed by 2 bases and J by 7 bases, 8 bases remained unmatched. CDR1 is SGHDN and CDR2 is FVKESK in the germline V gene. CDR3 size: 16 residues. The CDR3: CASSQPRSGGANEQFF. DNA of the CDR3: TGTGCCAGCAGCCAACCCAGGAGCGGGGGGGCGAATGAGCAGTTCTTC.

The chain combines TRBV13 with TRBJ2-5; D is ambiguous. Germline values: CDR1 PRHDT, CDR2 FYEKMQ (reference sequence). With 7 bases removed from V and 7 bases from J, the gap between germline ends came to 22 bases. There are 15 residues in the CDR3. The CDR3 loop is CASTMRLDASGTQYF. Here the CDR3 DNA reads TGTGCCAGCACCATGCGGCTAGATGCATCGGGGACCCAGTACTTC.

The rearrangement joins TRBV5-6 to TRBJ1-4; D might be TRBD1 (6 bases). Trimming shortened V by 4 bases and J by 13 bases, and 17 bases separated the two germline ends. The CDR3 runs 13 residues. Germline loops: CDR1 SGHDT, CDR2 YYEEEE. CDR3 DNA: TGTGCCAGCAGCACAGGGACAACCAATGGACTGTTTTTT. It translates to CASSTGTTNGLFF.

The chain links TRBV30 to TRBJ1-1, with no clear D. V dropped 0 bases and J dropped 8 bases, with 13 bases sitting between them. CDR1 and CDR2 (germline): GTSNPN, SVGIG (reference sequence). The CDR3 sequence is 13 residues long. CDR3 bases: TGTGCCTGGAGTGTACGCCGGACCAGCGAAGCTTTCTTT. It codes for CAWSVRRTSEAFF.

The chain uses TRBV30 and TRBJ2-7; the match to TRBD1 covers 8 bases. Germline CDR1 GTSNPN, CDR2 SVGIG (reference sequence). The V segment lost 2 bases and the J segment 12 bases; nucleotides outside the gene matches: 6. The CDR3 has 11 residues. The CDR3 spells CAWSLGTGRYF. The CDR3 nucleotides read TGTGCCTGGAGTCTAGGGACAGGAAGGTACTTC.

J is TRBJ2-7 and V is TRBV5-6; 8 bases line up with TRBD1. Germline V gene sequence: CDR1 SGHDT, CDR2 YYEEEE. V shed 1 base and J 7 bases; nucleotides not matched to a gene: 4. This CDR3 has 13 amino acids. The CDR3 sequence: CASSLSRGLEQYF. The CDR3 DNA reads as TGTGCCAGCAGCTTGTCCAGGGGGCTGGAGCAGTACTTC. Using reference TRBV5-6 and TRBJ2-7 for the parts outside the CDR3, the full variable domain is DAGVTQSPTHLIKTRGQQVTLRCSPKSGHDTVSWYQQALGQGPQFIFQYYEEEERQRGNFPDRFSGHQFPNYSSELNVNALLLGDSALYLCASSLSRGLEQYFGPGTRLTVT.

The V and J genes are TRBV6-5 and TRBJ2-3; TRBD2 matches at 11 bases. The length of the CDR3 is 16 residues. Losses at the gene ends were 4 bases for V and 6 bases for J; bases not matched to a gene: 9. Germline V gene sequence: CDR1 MNHEY, CDR2 SVGAGI. Here the CDR3 reads CASSFSGGGYRDTQYF. CDR3 nucleotide sequence: TGTGCCAGCAGTTTTAGCGGGGGGGGTTATAGGGATACGCAGTATTTT.

This clone has a single count. V gene TRBV11-1 combines with J gene TRBJ2-2, with D hard to call. Trimming cost V 1 base and J 6 bases, with 9 bases left between them. This CDR3 has 14 amino acids. Germline V gene sequence: CDR1 SGHAT, CDR2 FQDESV (reference sequence). CDR3 residues: CASSLEALAGELFF. DNA for the CDR3: TGTGCCAGCAGCTTAGAGGCGCTGGCCGGGGAGCTGTTTTTT.

The V gene is TRBV6-1, the J gene TRBJ2-7, with D possibly being TRBD1 or TRBD2 (5 bases each). Germline loops: CDR1 MNHNS, CDR2 SASEGT. V lost 4 bases and J lost 7, with 23 bases in between. This CDR3 spans 16 amino acids. CDR3 nucleotide sequence: TGTGCCAGCAGTGCCGGACCCCGGGACCGGGCGATGGAGCAGTACTTC. It is translated as CASSAGPRDRAMEQYF.

This chain joins TRBV27 and TRBJ2-7; D not certain. The CDR3 totals 13 residues. Germline V gene data show CDR1 as MNHEY and CDR2 as SMNVEV (reference sequence). The V gene lost 6 bases and the J gene lost 4 bases, with 13 bases spanning the gap. In nucleotides, the CDR3 is TGTGCCAGCAGACCTGGACCGAGATACGAGCAGTACTTC. Protein sequence: CASRPGPRYEQYF.

The chain links TRBV6-1 to TRBJ2-7; 8 bases align to TRBD1. V shed 6 bases, J shed 6 bases, and the junction held 4 bases outside the gene matches. CDR1 is MNHNS and CDR2 is SASEGT in the germline V gene. The CDR3 extends over 12 amino acids. This CDR3 is CASRWDRREQYF. The CDR3, as DNA: TGTGCCAGCAGATGGGACAGGCGCGAGCAGTACTTC.

The rearrangement joins TRBV7-9 to TRBJ1-1; 8 nucleotides line up with TRBD1. CDR3 length equals 15 residues. Germline V gives CDR1 SEHNR, CDR2 FQNEAQ (reference sequence). The ends lost 1 base at V and 5 bases at J; junction bases unmatched: 6. The CDR3 is CASSLDPTGGTEAFF. CDR3 in DNA: TGTGCCAGCAGCTTAGACCCCACAGGGGGGACTGAAGCTTTCTTT. The full variable domain, with the rest looked up from reference TRBV7-9 and TRBJ1-1, is DTGVSQNPRHKITKRGQNVTFRCDPISEHNRLYWYRQTLGQGPEFLTYFQNEAQLEKSRLLSDRFSAERPKGSFSTLEIQRTEQGDSAMYLCASSLDPTGGTEAFFGQGTRLTVV.

The chain employs TRBV18 and TRBJ2-3; D is unresolved. CDR1 KGHSH and CDR2 LQKENI come from the germline V gene. The V end lost 0 bases, the J end lost 2 bases, and 9 bases lay between the germline ends. The CDR3 loop spans 15 amino acids. The DNA of the CDR3 is TGTGCCAGCTCACCACCGACGCAGAACACAGATACGCAGTATTTT. Amino acid sequence: CASSPPTQNTDTQYF.

The rearrangement uses TRBV9 and TRBJ2-5, with 10 bases aligning to TRBD1. Trimming cost V 0 bases and J 5 bases; bases outside gene matches: 4. CDR3 length: 15 amino acids. Germline CDR1 and CDR2: SGDLS and YYNGEE. The DNA of the CDR3 is TGTGCCAGCAGCGTAGGACAGGGGGCTGTGGAGACCCAGTACTTC. Protein: CASSVGQGAVETQYF.

The rearrangement links TRBV29-1 to TRBJ1-3; maybe TRBD1 (6 bases). V lost 5 bases and J lost 2, with 16 bases in between. Germline CDR1 is SQVTM and CDR2 is ANQGSEA. The CDR3 totals 15 residues. CDR3 DNA sequence: TGCAGCGTTTCCGAGGGGGGGAGGGCTGGAAACACCATATATTTT. This encodes CSVSEGGRAGNTIYF. The full variable domain, its missing parts supplied by reference TRBV29-1 and TRBJ1-3, is SAVISQKPSRDICQRGTSLTIQCQVDSQVTMMFWYRQQPGQSLTLIATANQGSEATYESGFVIDKFPISRPNLTFSTLTVSNMSPEDSSIYLCSVSEGGRAGNTIYFGEGSWLTVV.

The J gene is TRBJ2-7, the V gene TRBV2; D may be TRBD2 (5 bases). The CDR3 covers 15 residues. V gave up 5 bases and J gave up 0 bases, with 14 bases separating them. The germline V gene has CDR1 SNHLY and CDR2 FYNNEI. CDR3 loop: CASSSEAGISYEQYF. The CDR3 DNA reads as TGTGCCAGCAGTAGCGAAGCCGGGATCTCCTACGAGCAGTACTTC.

This chain links TRBV19 with TRBJ1-6, with 9 bases matching TRBD1. Losses at the gene ends were 8 bases for V and 7 bases for J; bases not matched to a gene: 9. The length of the CDR3 is 15 residues. The germline V gene has CDR1 LNHDA and CDR2 SQIVND (reference sequence). Here the CDR3 reads CASHRDREENSPLHF. In nucleotides, the CDR3 is TGTGCCAGTCACCGGGACAGGGAAGAAAATTCACCCCTCCACTTT.